These 14 T cell receptor beta chains share one sample of origin, sequenced in a study of STAT5B mutations in CD4+ large granular lymphocyte leukemia. Method: immunoSEQ multiplex PCR; TCRdb's copy keeps in-frame clones and lacks some. The sample shows 30,000 to 35,000 clones, roughly three quarters of them seen only once. The material sequenced was CD4+ T cells from blood buffy coats. These receptors were taken from a human donor in good health.

This rearrangement joins TRBV5-1 to TRBJ1-2; TRBD1 aligns across 9 bases. Germline V CDR1 and CDR2: SGHRS, YFSETQ. V dropped 8 bases and J dropped 4; count of bases not matched to a gene: 9. There are 14 residues in the CDR3. The CDR3 loop is CASSIQGAIYGYTF. The DNA for the CDR3 is TGCGCCAGTTCTATACAGGGGGCGATCTATGGCTACACCTTC. Combining the CDR3 with reference TRBV5-1 and TRBJ1-2 gives the whole variable domain KAGVTQTPRYLIKTRGQQVTLSCSPISGHRSVSWYQQTPGQGLQFLFEYFSETQRNKGNFPGRFSGRQFSNSRSEMNVSTLELGDSALYLCASSIQGAIYGYTFGSGTRLTVV.

The V gene is TRBV7-2, the J gene TRBJ2-1; no reliable D call. Germline-derived CDR1 and CDR2 are SGHTA and FQGNSA. The CDR3 is made up of 14 amino acids. With 2 bases removed from V and 5 bases from J, the gap between germline ends came to 10 bases. The CDR3 loop reads CASSLIRWNNEQFF. The CDR3, as DNA: TGTGCCAGCAGCTTAATCCGATGGAACAATGAGCAGTTCTTC.

The J gene is TRBJ2-7, the V gene TRBV7-9, with TRBD1 as a possible D gene (6 bases). The length of the CDR3 is 14 residues. The V end was cut by 3 bases, the J end by 4 bases, with 13 bases between. Per germline, CDR1 SEHNR and CDR2 FQNEAQ (reference sequence). The DNA of the CDR3 is TGTGCCAGCAGCTTCCAGGGGAACAGGTACGAGCAGTACTTC. Translation: CASSFQGNRYEQYF.

The V call is TRBV30, the J call TRBJ1-2; 10 bases fit TRBD1. Germline V CDR1 and CDR2: GTSNPN, SVGIG (reference sequence). CDR3 length equals 15 residues. J gave up 0 bases and V 8 bases, and 9 bases lay outside the gene matches. In DNA form, the CDR3 reads TGTGCCGGTCTGGGGACAGGGGTCGCTAACTATGGCTACACCTTC. Its protein is CAGLGTGVANYGYTF.

This clone was seen more than once but under ten times. The V and J genes are TRBV30 and TRBJ1-2; D gene uncertain. CDR1 is GTSNPN and CDR2 is SVGIG in the germline V gene (reference sequence). This CDR3 has 10 residues. Trimming removed 7 bases at V and 5 bases at J, with 8 bases between. CDR3 in amino acids: CASELYGYTF. CDR3 nucleotides: TGTGCCTCTGAATTATATGGCTACACCTTC.

V gene TRBV6-1 combines with J gene TRBJ2-1; D may be TRBD2 (7 bases). Germline V gene data show CDR1 as MNHNS and CDR2 as SASEGT. The CDR3 sequence is 15 residues long. Trimming removed 3 bases at V and 7 bases at J, with 16 bases between. CDR3 nucleotides: TGTGCCAGCAGTGATTTGGGGGGCGGGGGAAATGAGCAGTTCTTC. Residues: CASSDLGGGGNEQFF.

The chain uses TRBV29-1 and TRBJ1-2; TRBD1 agrees at 10 bases. The CDR3 has 13 amino acids. V lost 7 bases, J lost 6 bases, and 8 bases stayed unmatched. Germline V gene data show CDR1 as SQVTM and CDR2 as ANQGSEA. CDR3 bases: TGCAGCGGTGGGACAGGGGATTGGGATGGCTACACCTTC. This encodes CSGGTGDWDGYTF.

The rearrangement uses TRBV2 and TRBJ2-3; D gene unclear. CDR3 size: 11 residues. V lost 3 bases, J lost 7 bases, and 5 bases lay in between. Germline assignment: CDR1 SNHLY and CDR2 FYNNEI. CDR3 region: CASSEYNTQYF. Written as DNA, the CDR3 is TGTGCCAGCAGTGAGTACAATACGCAGTATTTT. The full variable domain, completed using reference TRBV2 and TRBJ2-3, is EPEVTQTPSHQVTQMGQEVILRCVPISNHLYFYWYRQILGQKVEFLVSFYNNEISEKSEIFDDQFSVERPDGSNFTLKIRSTKLEDSAMYFCASSEYNTQYFGPGTRLTVL.

CDR3 sequence: CASSYRRNEKLFF. For the CDR3, the DNA is TGCGCCAGCAGTTACAGGAGAAATGAAAAACTGTTTTTT. The V and J genes are TRBV10-1 and TRBJ1-4, with D maybe TRBD1 (5 bases). Trimming pared 5 bases from V and 5 bases from J, leaving 9 bases between. Germline CDR1 and CDR2: WNHNN and SYGVQD (reference sequence). The CDR3 has 13 residues.

This clone was picked up a small number of times. V is TRBV15 and J is TRBJ2-7; TRBD1 might be the D (6 bases). V lost 5 bases and J lost 4, with 12 bases in between. CDR3 size: 13 residues. Germline CDR1 is LNHNV and CDR2 is YYDKDF (reference sequence). Written as DNA, the CDR3 is TGTGCCACCAGCGCGGACCAGGGGTACGAGCAGTACTTC. Translating it yields CATSADQGYEQYF.

The rearrangement uses TRBV29-1 and TRBJ1-5, with TRBD1 as a possible D gene (6 bases). Trimming pared 4 bases from V and 4 bases from J, leaving 8 bases between. The CDR3 consists of 12 residues. Germline V gene sequence: CDR1 SQVTM, CDR2 ANQGSEA. For the CDR3, the DNA is TGCAGCGTTGCAGGGGCTAATCAGCCCCAGCATTTT. This gives the protein CSVAGANQPQHF.

This clone was picked up a small number of times. The chain links TRBV28 to TRBJ1-2; TRBD1 might be the D (5 bases). V was clipped by 3 bases and J by 8 bases, with 10 bases between them. Germline CDR1 and CDR2: MDHEN and SYDVKM. The CDR3 loop spans 12 amino acids. The CDR3 DNA follows: TGTGCCAGCAGTTTTCGCAGGGTAGGCTACACCTTC. Translated: CASSFRRVGYTF.

The V call is TRBV9, the J call TRBJ2-1; D perhaps matches TRBD1 (5 bases). V lost 4 bases and J lost 5, with 22 bases in between. CDR3 length equals 17 residues. CDR1 and CDR2 from the germline V gene are SGDLS and YYNGEE. The CDR3 DNA sequence: TGTGCCAGCAGCCCAGCTCCCCGTGTACAGGTGGACAATGAGCAGTTCTTC. It yields the protein CASSPAPRVQVDNEQFF.

This clone has more than one count but fewer than ten. DNA for the CDR3: TGTGCCAGCGGGCGACCTCTAGGCAATGAGCAGTTCTTC. Translation gives CASGRPLGNEQFF. The chain combines TRBV7-2 with TRBJ2-1; no definite D call. The CDR3 length is 13 residues. Between the trimmed V and J ends, which lost 8 bases and 6 bases, there was a span of 14 bases. The germline V gene encodes CDR1 SGHTA and CDR2 FQGNSA.